This T cell receptor (beta chain) was identified in a study of blood T cell repertoires in COVID-19. Study summary: Sample material is recorded as cDNA or gDNA derived from T cells, B-cell-depleted T cells, or PBMCs.

A few counts support this clone. Germline V gene lookup returns CDR1 SNHLY and CDR2 FYNNEI. This CDR3 is 14 amino acids long. V was clipped by 0 bases and J by 4 bases, with 9 bases between them. Only in-frame clones appear in the TCRdb table, and some are missing; sequencing was by immunoSEQ multiplex PCR. Of about 300,000 clones in the sample, around 89% were seen once. The sequenced sample consisted of peripheral blood. The rearrangement uses TRBV2 and TRBJ1-1; D is undetermined. This TCR derives from a man between 18 and 29 years old who had recovered from COVID-19. The CDR3 sequence: CASSEARGGTEAFF. The DNA of the CDR3 is TGTGCCAGCAGTGAAGCGCGGGGTGGCACTGAAGCTTTCTTT.